These T cell receptor beta chains were read from a single sample in a study of a mutant IDH1 vaccine in newly diagnosed glioma. These TCRs are of unknown antigen specificity. Profiling relied on immunoSEQ multiplex PCR, and the TCRdb table lists in-frame clones only, not all of them. Of approximately 66,000 clones in the sample, over 75% are singletons; the top ten hold roughly 15%. The sequencing here drew on PBMCs, taken from a glioma patient whose treatment included an IDH1 peptide vaccine. Source of these receptors: a man between 18 and 35 years old with glioma. Each CDR3 is given with its conserved first and last residue. The D gene is left open where the match is weak. Expanded clones get a size class; other rows say once, few or many, or leave the size out.

J,D,V,size,DNA,CDR3
TRBJ2-6,.,TRBV4-3,.,TGCGCCAGCAGCCAGAATTCTGGGGCCAACGTCCTGACTTTC,CASSQNSGANVLTF
TRBJ1-1,.,TRBV11-2,.,TGTGCCAGCAGTCCGACTACACAGGGACCGGATGAAGCTTTCTTT,CASSPTTQGPDEAFF
TRBJ1-6,.,TRBV7-2,.,TGTGCCAGCAAAGAACAGGGACTTTTAAATAATTCACCCCTCCACTTT,CASKEQGLLNNSPLHF
TRBJ2-2,.,TRBV5-1,.,TGCGCCAGCAGCTTGGAGGGGGACACCGGGGAGCTGTTTTTT,CASSLEGDTGELFF
TRBJ1-2,.,TRBV13,.,TGTGCCAGCAGCAATCGAGGCCGGTGGGGCGACGGTTGGTATGGCTACACCTTC,CASSNRGRWGDGWYGYTF
TRBJ1-4,.,TRBV7-9,once,TGTGCCAGCAGCTTACCGGGACTGGAAAAACTGTTTTTT,CASSLPGLEKLFF
TRBJ1-2,.,TRBV5-6,.,TGTGCCAGCGGAAGGGGGGGCGAGGACTATGGCTACACCTTC,CASGRGGEDYGYTF
TRBJ1-1,.,TRBV7-3,.,TGTGCCAGCAGCTCTTGGACGCACACTGAAGCTTTCTTT,CASSSWTHTEAFF
TRBJ2-1,.,TRBV29-1,.,TGCAGCGTTGAGCGACCGGAGCAGTTCTTC,CSVERPEQFF
TRBJ1-1,.,TRBV5-4,few,TGTGCCAGCAGCTCCGGGGTGGGGCACACTGAAGCTTTCTTT,CASSSGVGHTEAFF
TRBJ1-1,.,TRBV25-1,.,TGTGCCAGCAGTGGGATGAACACTGAAGCTTTCTTT,CASSGMNTEAFF
TRBJ1-2,.,TRBV6-5,.,TGTGCCAGCAGACCCGGGAGGCAGTATGGCTACACCTTC,CASRPGRQYGYTF
TRBJ1-1,.,TRBV30,.,TGTGCCTGGAGGACTCCACATGTGAACACTGAAGCTTTCTTT,CAWRTPHVNTEAFF
TRBJ1-6,.,TRBV7-2,once,TGTGCCAGCAGCTTACTTGAAGAGCGCTCACCCCTCCACTTT,CASSLLEERSPLHF
TRBJ2-3,TRBD1,TRBV7-9,.,TGTGCCAGCAGCTTAGTACAGGGGGTTTCCACAGATACGCAGTATTTT,CASSLVQGVSTDTQYF
TRBJ1-1,TRBD1,TRBV4-3,few,TGCGCCAGCAGCCAGACCGACAGGGCACGATCTGAAGCTTTCTTT,CASSQTDRARSEAFF
TRBJ1-1,.,TRBV9,.,TGTGCCAGCAGCGTAGTAGCGGAGACCATGAACACTGAAGCTTTCTTT,CASSVVAETMNTEAFF
TRBJ1-5,.,TRBV19,once,TGTGCCAGTAGTATAGGGACAGCGCCCGGGGGACAGCCCCAGCATTTT,CASSIGTAPGGQPQHF
TRBJ2-7,.,TRBV5-4,.,TGTGCCAGCAGCTTAGGTAGAACCTACGAGCAGTACTTC,CASSLGRTYEQYF
TRBJ2-7,.,TRBV7-9,.,TGTGCCACGCAGGGGAGAGGCTCCTACGAGCAGTACTTC,CATQGRGSYEQYF
TRBJ2-5,TRBD2,TRBV7-2,.,TGTGCCAGCAGCTTGGGACTAGCGGGGGCCAAGGGGACCCAGTACTTC,CASSLGLAGAKGTQYF
TRBJ2-7,.,TRBV11-2,.,TGTGCCAGCAGCTCCCTAAGCGAGAGCTCCTACGAGCAGTACTTC,CASSSLSESSYEQYF
TRBJ2-3,TRBD2,TRBV29-1,once,TGCAGCGTCGGGACTACCGGCACAGATACGCAGTATTTT,CSVGTTGTDTQYF
TRBJ1-2,.,TRBV4-1,.,TGCGCCAGCAGCAGGGACATGGGGAATGGCTACACCTTC,CASSRDMGNGYTF
TRBJ1-4,.,TRBV2,.,TGTGCCAGCAGTGAAAGCGTTGAATCTGGGGAAAAACTGTTTTTT,CASSESVESGEKLFF
TRBJ1-1,.,TRBV27,.,TGTGCCAGCAGTTTTATCGAAGGGACTGAAGCTTTCTTT,CASSFIEGTEAFF
TRBJ2-3,TRBD2,TRBV9,.,TGTGCCAGCAGCGTAGTAGCGGGGGGAATAGATACGCAGTATTTT,CASSVVAGGIDTQYF
TRBJ2-1,.,TRBV29-1,.,TGCAGCGTTGAGGGGACGGCCAATGAGCAGTTCTTC,CSVEGTANEQFF
TRBJ2-5,.,TRBV18,.,TGTGCCAGCTCACCATGGGACGGTGAAGAGACCCAGTACTTC,CASSPWDGEETQYF
TRBJ2-2,TRBD2,TRBV7-2,.,TGTGCCAGCAGCCCACGGGGGGGCCCCGGGGAGCTGTTTTTT,CASSPRGGPGELFF
TRBJ1-1,.,TRBV11-2,.,TGTGCCAGCAGCTTCTCGTTAGTCCGTTTGAACACTGAAGCTTTCTTT,CASSFSLVRLNTEAFF
TRBJ1-4,TRBD1,TRBV7-9,.,TGTGCCAGCAGCCACAGACAGGGTCAACGCGAAAAACTGTTTTTT,CASSHRQGQREKLFF
TRBJ2-7,.,TRBV6-5,.,TGTGCCAGCAGTTCCGACAGGCCGGCCTACGAGCAGTACTTC,CASSSDRPAYEQYF
TRBJ1-5,.,TRBV10-2,.,TGCGCCAGCGGAGGACCAGGGTATGAAAGCAATCAGCCCCAGCATTTT,CASGGPGYESNQPQHF
TRBJ2-7,.,TRBV7-2,.,TGTGCCAGCAGCTTTCCAGGGCACGAGCAGTACTTC,CASSFPGHEQYF
TRBJ1-2,.,TRBV5-1,.,TGCGCCAGCAGCTTGGTAGGGCAGGCCATTGGCTACACCTTC,CASSLVGQAIGYTF
TRBJ1-2,.,TRBV7-2,.,TGTGCCAGCAGCTTAGCGGGGCCCAGAGACTATGGCTACACCTTC,CASSLAGPRDYGYTF